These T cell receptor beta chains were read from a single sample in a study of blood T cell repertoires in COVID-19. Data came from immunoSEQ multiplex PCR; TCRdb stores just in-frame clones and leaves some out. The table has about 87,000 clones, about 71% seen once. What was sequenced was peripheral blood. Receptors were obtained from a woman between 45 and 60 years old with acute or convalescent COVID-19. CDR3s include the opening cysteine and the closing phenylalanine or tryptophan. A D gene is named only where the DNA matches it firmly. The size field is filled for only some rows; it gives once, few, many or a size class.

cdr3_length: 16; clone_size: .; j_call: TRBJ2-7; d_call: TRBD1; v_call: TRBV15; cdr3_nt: TGTGCCACCAGCAGGGATTTTCCGGGACAGGGTTACGAGCAGTACTTC; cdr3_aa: CATSRDFPGQGYEQYF
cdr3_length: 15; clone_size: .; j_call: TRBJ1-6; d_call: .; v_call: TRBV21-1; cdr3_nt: TGTGCCAGCAGGCGCAACGACAGATTGCTTTCACCCCTCCACTTT; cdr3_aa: CASRRNDRLLSPLHF
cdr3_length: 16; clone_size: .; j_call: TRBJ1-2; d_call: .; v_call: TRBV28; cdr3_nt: TGTGCCAGTTTTGGAGCCCAGGGCCGCATTAACTATGGCTACACCTTC; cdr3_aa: CASFGAQGRINYGYTF
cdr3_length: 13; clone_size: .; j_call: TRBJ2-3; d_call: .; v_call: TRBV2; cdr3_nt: TGTGCCAGCAGCGCGGGAACCACAGATACGCAGTATTTT; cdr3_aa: CASSAGTTDTQYF
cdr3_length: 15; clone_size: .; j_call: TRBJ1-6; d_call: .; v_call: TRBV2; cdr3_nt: TGTGCCAGCAGTGAAGGACAGAGACTCAATTCACCCCTCCACTTT; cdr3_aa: CASSEGQRLNSPLHF
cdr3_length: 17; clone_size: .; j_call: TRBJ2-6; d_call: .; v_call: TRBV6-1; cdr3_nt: TGTGCCAGCAGTGAATTCTCCGGCGGCTCTGGGGCCAACGTCCTGACTTTC; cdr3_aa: CASSEFSGGSGANVLTF
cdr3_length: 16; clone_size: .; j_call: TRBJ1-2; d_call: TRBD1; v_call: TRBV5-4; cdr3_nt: TGTGCCAGCAGTTGGGATGGGACAGGGAATGACTATGGCTACACCTTC; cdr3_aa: CASSWDGTGNDYGYTF
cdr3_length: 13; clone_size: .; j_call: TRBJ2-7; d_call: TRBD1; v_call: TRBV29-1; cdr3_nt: TGCAGCGTTGAGGGACAGGGGGTAGGGGAGCAGTACTTC; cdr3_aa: CSVEGQGVGEQYF
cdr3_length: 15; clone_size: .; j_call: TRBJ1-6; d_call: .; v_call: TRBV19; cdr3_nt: TGTGCCAGTAGTTTTCCCAGCGTCGGTAATTCACCCCTCCACTTT; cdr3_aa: CASSFPSVGNSPLHF
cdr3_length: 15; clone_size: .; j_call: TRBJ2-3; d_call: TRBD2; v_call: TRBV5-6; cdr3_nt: TGTGCCAGCAGCTTGACTAGCGGGGCTGCAGATACGCAGTATTTT; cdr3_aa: CASSLTSGAADTQYF
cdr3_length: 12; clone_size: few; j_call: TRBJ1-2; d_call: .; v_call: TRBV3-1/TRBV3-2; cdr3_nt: TGTGCCAGCAGTGGACAGCGCTATGGCTACACCTTC; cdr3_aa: CASSGQRYGYTF
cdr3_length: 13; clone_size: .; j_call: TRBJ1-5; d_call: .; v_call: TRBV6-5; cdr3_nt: TGTGCCAGCAGTTCGTACATTAATCAGCCCCAGCATTTT; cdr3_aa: CASSSYINQPQHF
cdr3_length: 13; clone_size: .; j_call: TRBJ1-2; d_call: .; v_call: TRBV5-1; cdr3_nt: TGCGCCAGCCGCCGGGATCGGGTAGAAGGCTACACCTTC; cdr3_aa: CASRRDRVEGYTF
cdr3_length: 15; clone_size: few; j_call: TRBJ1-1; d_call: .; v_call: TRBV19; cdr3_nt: TGTGCCAGTAGTATTAAATGGGGAGGATTGACTGAAGCTTTCTTT; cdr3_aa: CASSIKWGGLTEAFF
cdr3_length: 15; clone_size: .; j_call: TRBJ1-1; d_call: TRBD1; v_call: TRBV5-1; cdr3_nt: TGCGCCAGCAGCTCCGGGACAGGGAGGAAGACTGAAGCTTTCTTT; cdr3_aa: CASSSGTGRKTEAFF
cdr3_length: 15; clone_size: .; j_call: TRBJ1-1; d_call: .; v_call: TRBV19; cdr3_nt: TGTGCCAGTAATAAGTATAACAGGGCGGACACTGAAGCTTTCTTT; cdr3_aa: CASNKYNRADTEAFF
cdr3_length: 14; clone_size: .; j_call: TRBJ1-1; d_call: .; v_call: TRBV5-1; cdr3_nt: TGCGCCAGCAGCTTGGAACGAGGGTACACTGAAGCTTTCTTT; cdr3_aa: CASSLERGYTEAFF
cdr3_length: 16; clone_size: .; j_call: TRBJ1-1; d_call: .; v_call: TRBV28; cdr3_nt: TGTGCCAGCAGTTTAGTCGGTATATACGGACAGAGTGAAGCTTTCTTT; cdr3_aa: CASSLVGIYGQSEAFF
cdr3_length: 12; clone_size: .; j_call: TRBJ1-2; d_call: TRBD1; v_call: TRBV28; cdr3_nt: TGTGCCAGCAGTACAGGGGTTTTTGGCTACACCTTC; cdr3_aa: CASSTGVFGYTF
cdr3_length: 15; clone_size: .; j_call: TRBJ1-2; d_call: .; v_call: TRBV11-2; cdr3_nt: TGTGCCAGCAGCCCAGGCGGGGCTAGTAACTATGGCTACACCTTC; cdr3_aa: CASSPGGASNYGYTF
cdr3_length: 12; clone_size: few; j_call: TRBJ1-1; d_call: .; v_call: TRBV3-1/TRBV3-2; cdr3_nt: TGTGCCAGCAGTCAGACAGACACTGAAGCTTTCTTT; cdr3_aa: CASSQTDTEAFF
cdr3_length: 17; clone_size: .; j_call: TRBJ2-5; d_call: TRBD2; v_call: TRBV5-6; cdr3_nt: TGTGCCAGCAGCTCGCGACTAGCGGGGGCCCAGGGGGAGACCCAGTACTTC; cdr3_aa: CASSSRLAGAQGETQYF
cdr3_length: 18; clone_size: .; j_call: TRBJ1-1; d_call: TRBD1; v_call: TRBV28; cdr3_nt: TGTGCCAGCAGTTCACAGCTCGGGACAGGGATAGCGACCACTGAAGCTTTCTTT; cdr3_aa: CASSSQLGTGIATTEAFF
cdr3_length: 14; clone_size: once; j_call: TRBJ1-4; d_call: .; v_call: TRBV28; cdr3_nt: TGTGCCAGCAGTTGGGTCGGGGTCGGAGAAAAACTGTTTTTT; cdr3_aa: CASSWVGVGEKLFF
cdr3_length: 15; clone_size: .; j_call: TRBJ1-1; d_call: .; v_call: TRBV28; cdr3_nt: TGTGCCAGCAGTTTAAGGGGGGGCGCGGACACTGAAGCTTTCTTT; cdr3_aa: CASSLRGGADTEAFF
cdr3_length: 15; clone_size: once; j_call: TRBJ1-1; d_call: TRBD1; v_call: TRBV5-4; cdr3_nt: TGTGCCAGCAGCCGGGGTTTCGGGACAGGGTCTGAAGCTTTCTTT; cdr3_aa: CASSRGFGTGSEAFF
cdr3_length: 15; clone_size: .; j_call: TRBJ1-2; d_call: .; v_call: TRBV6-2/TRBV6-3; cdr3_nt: TGTGCCAGCAGCAGACGAGGGCAGGGAGGATATGGCTACACCTTC; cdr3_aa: CASSRRGQGGYGYTF
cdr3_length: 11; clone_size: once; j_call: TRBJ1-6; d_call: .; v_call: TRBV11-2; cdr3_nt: TGTGCCAGCGGCTTAGGAGGAGCCCTCCACTTT; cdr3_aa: CASGLGGALHF
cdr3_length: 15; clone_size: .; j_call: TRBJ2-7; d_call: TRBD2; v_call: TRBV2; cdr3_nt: TGTGCCAGCATGTTCCGGGACTATCAAACCTACGAGCAGTACTTC; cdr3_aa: CASMFRDYQTYEQYF
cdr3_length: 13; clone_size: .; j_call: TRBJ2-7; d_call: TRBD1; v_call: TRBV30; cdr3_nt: TGTGCCTGGAGCCTGGGACAGGGGGACGAGCAGTACTTC; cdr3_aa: CAWSLGQGDEQYF
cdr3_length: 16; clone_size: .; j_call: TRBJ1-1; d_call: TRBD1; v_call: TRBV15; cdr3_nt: TGTGCCACCAGCAGAGATCTGGGGACAGCAAACACTGAAGCTTTCTTT; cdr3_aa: CATSRDLGTANTEAFF
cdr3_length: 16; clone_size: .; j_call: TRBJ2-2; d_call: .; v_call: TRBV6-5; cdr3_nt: TGTGCCAGCAGTTACGGGTTGGGACTTAACACCGGGGAGCTGTTTTTT; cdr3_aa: CASSYGLGLNTGELFF
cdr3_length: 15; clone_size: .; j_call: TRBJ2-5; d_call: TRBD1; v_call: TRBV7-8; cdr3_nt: TGTGCCAGCAGCGAAAGGGACAGGGGGCAAGAGACCCAGTACTTC; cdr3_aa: CASSERDRGQETQYF
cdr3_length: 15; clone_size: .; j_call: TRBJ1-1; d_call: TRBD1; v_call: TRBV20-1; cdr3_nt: TGCAGTGCTAGTCGCGCGACAGGGGGCAAGTCTGAAGCTTTCTTT; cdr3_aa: CSASRATGGKSEAFF
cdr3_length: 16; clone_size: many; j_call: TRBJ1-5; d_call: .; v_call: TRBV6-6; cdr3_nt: TGTGCCAGCAGTCTGATGGGGGCAGGCAGCAATCAGCCCCAGCATTTT; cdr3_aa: CASSLMGAGSNQPQHF
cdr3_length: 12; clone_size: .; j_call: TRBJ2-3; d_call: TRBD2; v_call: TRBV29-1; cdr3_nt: TGCAGCGCTAGCGGGGGCACAGATACGCAGTATTTT; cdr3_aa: CSASGGTDTQYF
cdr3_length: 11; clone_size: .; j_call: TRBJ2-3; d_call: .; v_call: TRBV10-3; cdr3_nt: TGTGCCATCAGGGCAATAGATACGCAGTATTTT; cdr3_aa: CAIRAIDTQYF
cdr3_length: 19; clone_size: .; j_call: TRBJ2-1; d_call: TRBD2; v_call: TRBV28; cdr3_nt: TGTGCCAGCAGTTTCCCCCTGAAGGGGACTAGCGGGTCCTACAATGAGCAGTTCTTC; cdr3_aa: CASSFPLKGTSGSYNEQFF
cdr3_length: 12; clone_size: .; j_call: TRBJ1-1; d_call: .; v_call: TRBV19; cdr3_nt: TGTGCCAGTACCGGGGACTGGACTGAAGCTTTCTTT; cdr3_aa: CASTGDWTEAFF
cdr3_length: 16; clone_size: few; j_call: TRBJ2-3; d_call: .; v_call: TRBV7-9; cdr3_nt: TGTGCCAGCAGCCCCCGCGAGGAGGGATCCCCAGATACGCAGTATTTT; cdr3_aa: CASSPREEGSPDTQYF
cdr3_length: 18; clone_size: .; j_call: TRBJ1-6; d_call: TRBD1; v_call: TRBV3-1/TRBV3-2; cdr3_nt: TGTGCCAGCAGCCAAGACAGGACAGGGGGTATCCATAATTCACCCCTCCACTTT; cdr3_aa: CASSQDRTGGIHNSPLHF
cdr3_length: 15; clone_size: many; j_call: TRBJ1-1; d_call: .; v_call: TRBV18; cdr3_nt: TGTGCCAGCTCACCACCGGGCCTCAAAAACACTGAAGCTTTCTTT; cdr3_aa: CASSPPGLKNTEAFF
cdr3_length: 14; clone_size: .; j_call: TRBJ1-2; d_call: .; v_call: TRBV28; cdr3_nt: TGTGCCAGCAGTCGGTCGAACAGCTACTATGGCTACACCTTC; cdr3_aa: CASSRSNSYYGYTF
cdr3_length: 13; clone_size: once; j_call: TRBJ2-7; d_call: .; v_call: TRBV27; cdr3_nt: TGTGCCAGCAGTCCCCTCCCTGGGGAGGAGCAGTACTTC; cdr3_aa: CASSPLPGEEQYF
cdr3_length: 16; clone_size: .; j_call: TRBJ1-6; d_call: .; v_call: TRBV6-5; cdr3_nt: TGTGCCAGCAGTTACTCGAAGGGGATTGGTAATTCACCCCTCCACTTT; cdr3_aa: CASSYSKGIGNSPLHF
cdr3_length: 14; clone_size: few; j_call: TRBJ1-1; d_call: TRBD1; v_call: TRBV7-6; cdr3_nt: TGTGCCAGCAGCTTAACAGGGGAGAACACTGAAGCTTTCTTT; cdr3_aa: CASSLTGENTEAFF